This T cell receptor (beta chain) originates from a study of Tregs in tolerant kidney transplant recipients. Measured with immunoSEQ multiplex PCR; TCRdb has only the in-frame clones, and not every one. Among 75,000 to 95,000 clones listed, over 85% were seen once. CD4+CD25+CD127- Tregs, CD4+CD25- non-Tregs, CD4 and CD8 cells were sorted. Germline lookup yields CDR1 SEHNR and CDR2 FQNEAQ (reference sequence). The V end lost 5 bases, the J end lost 6 bases, and 10 bases lay between the germline ends. The length of the CDR3 is 12 residues. The sequenced material came from CD8+ T cells from blood. The TCR was taken from a human donor in good health. V usage is TRBV7-9 and J usage is TRBJ1-1; no definite D call. For the CDR3, the DNA is TGTGCCAGCAGCCAAGGAACACCTGAAGCTTTCTTT. Its translation: CASSQGTPEAFF.